A single sample is the source of the 29 T cell receptor beta chains below, sequenced in a study of regulatory T cells in long-lasting Graves disease. The time point: persistent/refractory GD, antithyroid drugs over 5 years with positive TRAb. PBMC-extracted RNA yielded the TCR library. Arm-PCR of CDR3 regions and iRepertoire HTBI primers were used to build TCR beta libraries. TCRdb redid the calling of the multiplex PCR reads with MiXCR, one entry per CDR3 protein. The table records a few hundred thousand distinct CDR3 sequences, around 22% of them present only once. The sample was peripheral blood mononuclear cells (PBMCs), taken when the disease was refractory, from a patient treated with antithyroid drugs. The receptor set was obtained from a female donor with Graves disease.

Many counts were recorded for this clonotype. The chain's CDR3 is CASSPGRVAETQYF. The CDR3, as DNA: TGTGCCAGCAGCCCGGGCCGGGTGGCGGAGACCCAGTACTTC. The chain carries TRBV28 and TRBJ2-5; D gene unclear. The CDR3 is made up of 14 amino acids. Looked up from germline, CDR1 is MDHEN and CDR2 is SYDVKM. Trimming stripped 6 bases from V and 5 bases from J, with 16 bases between.

The chain couples TRBV2 to TRBJ2-3; D may correspond to TRBD1 or TRBD2 (5 bases each). The ends were cut back, 6 bases at V and 4 bases at J, with 20 bases in the middle. This CDR3 has 16 residues. CDR1 is SNHLY and CDR2 is FYNNEI in the germline V gene. CDR3 loop: CASRGPVIIRADTQYF. CDR3 nucleotides: TGTGCCAGCAGGGGACCGGTCATAATCCGGGCAGATACGCAGTATTTT.

This clonotype came up many times. The rearrangement links TRBV28 to TRBJ2-5, with 7 bases lining up with TRBD2. The CDR3 has 17 residues. Germline assignment: CDR1 MDHEN and CDR2 SYDVKM. V was pared by 6 bases and J by 2 bases, with 15 bases of the junction left unmatched. The CDR3 loop is CASRAASGRENQETQYF. CDR3 nucleotide sequence: TGTGCCAGCAGGGCGGCCTCAGGGAGGGAGAATCAAGAGACCCAGTACTTC.

This clonotype occurred many times. V usage is TRBV28 and J usage is TRBJ2-6; TRBD1 aligns across 9 bases. Looked up from germline, CDR1 is MDHEN and CDR2 is SYDVKM. V trimming: 6 bases; J trimming: 10 bases; junction bases outside the gene matches: 7. The CDR3 covers 14 residues. The CDR3 spells CASRGQGSVNVLTF. The CDR3 DNA is TGTGCCAGCAGAGGACAGGGGAGTGTAAACGTCCTGACTTTC.

The chain employs TRBV9 and TRBJ1-4; D ambiguous. Germline lookup yields CDR1 SGDLS and CDR2 YYNGEE. Trimming cost V 0 bases and J 7 bases, with 13 bases left between them. The CDR3 consists of 15 residues. CDR3 nucleotide sequence: TGTGCCAGCAGCGTAGCCCCAGGTTCCGGTGAAAAACTGTTTTTT. Residues: CASSVAPGSGEKLFF.

The table lists this clonotype with a count of one. The genes are TRBV30 and TRBJ1-1; D possibly corresponds to TRBD1 (6 bases). CDR1 GTSNPN and CDR2 SVGIG come from the germline V gene (reference sequence). V lost 5 bases and J lost 4, with 14 bases in between. The CDR3 length is 13 residues. The CDR3 region is CAWVTGLSTEAFF. The CDR3 nucleotides are TGTGCCTGGGTCACAGGGTTATCCACTGAAGCTTTCTTT.

As regards this clonotype: One end of the junction does not line up with germline, which may come from a read error. The rearrangement joins TRBV20-1 to TRBJ1-2, with TRBD1 as a possible D gene (5 bases). Germline-derived CDR1 and CDR2 are DFQATT and SNEGSKA (reference sequence). This CDR3 has 12 residues. The DNA of the CDR3 is TGCAGTGCTAGAGATCCGGGACGGCCTGGGATCTTC. It encodes CSARDPGRPGIF.

The sample holds many counts of this clonotype. V and J are TRBV28 and TRBJ1-2; TRBD1 might be the D (6 bases). Trimming removed 6 bases at V and 4 bases at J, with 12 bases between. CDR3 length: 13 amino acids. Germline CDR1 reads MDHEN; CDR2 reads SYDVKM. The chain's CDR3 is CASRQGTAYGYTF. As DNA, the CDR3 is TGTGCCAGCAGACAGGGTACGGCCTATGGCTACACCTTC.

This clonotype was seen once. The chain is built from TRBV7-9 and TRBJ2-1; a weak D match, TRBD2 (5 bases). Per the germline V gene, CDR1 is SEHNR and CDR2 is FQNEAQ (reference sequence). The CDR3 has 14 residues. Trimming removed 10 bases at V and 1 base at J, with 14 bases between. This CDR3 is CAIGDPGSYNEQFF. The DNA for the CDR3 is TGTGCCATAGGAGATCCGGGGTCCTACAATGAGCAGTTCTTC.

This clonotype occurred a few times. This chain connects TRBV24-1 to TRBJ2-1; no definite D call. V gave up 6 bases and J gave up 6 bases, with 11 bases separating them. This CDR3 spans 13 amino acids. Germline V CDR1 and CDR2: KGHDR, SFDVKD. CDR3 residues: CATSLPTSNEQFF. CDR3 nucleotides: TGTGCCACCAGTCTACCCACCTCCAATGAGCAGTTCTTC.

This clonotype was detected only a few times. This rearrangement joins TRBV19 to TRBJ2-2; D gene ambiguous. The CDR3 consists of 15 residues. The germline V gene has CDR1 LNHDA and CDR2 SQIVND (reference sequence). Deletions cut 7 bases from V and 5 bases from J, with 17 bases between. The DNA for the CDR3 is TGTGCCAGTACCGACACCCCGATGCAGACCGGGGAGCTGTTTTTT. Translating gives CASTDTPMQTGELFF.

The chain employs TRBV7-3 and TRBJ2-5, with TRBD2 identical over 10 bases. In germline, CDR1 is SGHTA, CDR2 FQGTGA. The CDR3 spans 14 residues. The junction had 12 bases not matched to a gene; V was cut back by 6 bases and J by 11 bases. CDR3 in amino acids: CASSASGSGNEQYF. The CDR3 DNA is TGTGCCAGCAGTGCTAGCGGGAGCGGCAATGAGCAGTACTTC.

The rearrangement joins TRBV15 to TRBJ2-7, with 7 positions matching TRBD1. Germline V gene sequence: CDR1 LNHNV, CDR2 YYDKDF (reference sequence). J was trimmed by 4 bases and V by 0 bases; bases with no gene match: 6. The CDR3 sequence is 15 residues long. The CDR3 here is CATSRDETGTYEQYF. Written as DNA, the CDR3 is TGTGCCACCAGCAGAGACGAGACAGGGACGTACGAGCAGTACTTC.

With regard to this clonotype: A read error is possible here, since a much larger clone lies one base away. The chain links TRBV5-5 to TRBJ2-7; 12 bases agree with TRBD2. Germline V gives CDR1 SGHKS, CDR2 YYEKEE (reference sequence). With V trimmed by 3 bases and J by 0 bases, 1 base remained unmatched. This CDR3 is 15 amino acids long. The CDR3 nucleotides read TGTGCCAGCAGCTGGACTAGCGGGACCTCCTACGAGCAGTACTTC. It specifies CASSWTSGTSYEQYF. Full variable domain (rest looked up from reference TRBV5-5 and TRBJ2-7): DAGVTQSPTHLIKTRGQQVTLRCSPISGHKSVSWYQQVLGQGPQFIFQYYEKEERGRGNFPDRFSARQFPNYSSELNVNALLLGDSALYLCASSWTSGTSYEQYFGPGTRLTVT.

About this clonotype: A clone one base away is much larger, so this may be a read error. V gene TRBV12-3 or TRBV12-4 combines with J gene TRBJ1-2; 11 nucleotides align to TRBD1. The CDR3 length is 15 residues. CDR3 in DNA: TGTGCCAACAGTTTAACAGGACAGGGGGCTAAAGGCTACACCTTC. It is translated as CANSLTGQGAKGYTF.

This clonotype showed up just a few times. V gene TRBV19 combines with J gene TRBJ1-5, with D possibly matching TRBD1 (6 bases). Between the trimmed V and J ends, which lost 7 bases and 0 bases, there was a span of 13 bases. Germline CDR1 LNHDA, CDR2 SQIVND (reference sequence). The CDR3 consists of 15 residues. CDR3 coding DNA: TGTGCCAGTATCGAGGGGGAGAATAGCAATCAGCCCCAGCATTTT. This sequence encodes CASIEGENSNQPQHF.

CDR3 nucleotide sequence: TGTGCCAGTAGTATACTGAGCTTAACTAATGAAAAACTGTTTTTT. Protein sequence: CASSILSLTNEKLFF. This chain joins TRBV19 and TRBJ1-4; no clear D gene. Trimming stripped 2 bases from V and 1 base from J, with 8 bases between. This CDR3 comprises 15 residues. Germline CDR1 is LNHDA and CDR2 is SQIVND (reference sequence).

J is TRBJ2-5 and V is TRBV9, with D perhaps matching TRBD1 (6 bases). The CDR3 runs to 16 residues. Germline values: CDR1 SGDLS, CDR2 YYNGEE. V lost 0 bases to trimming and J lost 2 bases, with 14 bases between them. This CDR3 reads CASSVDNATGQETQYF. DNA of the CDR3: TGTGCCAGCAGCGTAGACAACGCGACAGGTCAAGAGACCCAGTACTTC.

In this sample, this clonotype turned up a few times. The rearrangement joins TRBV27 to TRBJ2-7; a possible D gene is TRBD2 (5 bases). Germline CDR1 and CDR2: MNHEY and SMNVEV (reference sequence). V lost 3 bases and J 2 bases, leaving 14 bases between the germline ends. CDR3 length: 15 amino acids. CDR3 in DNA: TGTGCCAGCAGTTTCGGGATAGCGCCAACCTACGAGCAGTACTTC. This gives the protein CASSFGIAPTYEQYF.

The rearrangement links TRBV5-1 to TRBJ2-1; a weak D match, TRBD2 (6 bases). The CDR3 runs 15 residues. Germline CDR1 is SGHRS and CDR2 is YFSETQ. Trimming removed 0 bases at V and 9 bases at J, with 16 bases between. The CDR3 protein is CASSLVRERSSEQFF. The CDR3 DNA sequence: TGCGCCAGCAGCTTGGTACGGGAGCGGAGCAGTGAGCAGTTCTTC.

The table lists this clonotype with many counts. The chain joins TRBV28 to TRBJ1-1; D gene unclear. CDR3 size: 17 residues. Trimming stripped 2 bases from V and 1 base from J, with 17 bases between. Germline-derived CDR1 and CDR2 are MDHEN and SYDVKM. DNA of the CDR3: TGTGCCAGCAGTTTAGGGCAGACTCTCGGGTGGAACACTGAAGCTTTCTTT. It encodes CASSLGQTLGWNTEAFF.

This clonotype was observed a few times. The chain recombines TRBV15 with TRBJ1-3, with D perhaps TRBD1 (5 bases). This CDR3 has 15 residues. Germline lookup yields CDR1 LNHNV and CDR2 YYDKDF (reference sequence). Trimming took 5 bases from V and 3 from J, leaving 14 bases between them. Here the CDR3 reads CATSSRGNHGNTIYF. The CDR3 DNA sequence: TGTGCCACCAGCTCGCGGGGCAATCATGGAAACACCATATATTTT. The full variable domain, in which reference TRBV15 and TRBJ1-3 provide the parts outside the CDR3, is DAMVIQNPRYQVTQFGKPVTLSCSQTLNHNVMYWYQQKSSQAPKLLFHYYDKDFNNEADTPDNFQSRRPNTSFCFLDIRSPGLGDTAMYLCATSSRGNHGNTIYFGEGSWLTVV.

In its sample, this clonotype was seen many times. The genes are TRBV28 and TRBJ1-5, with a weak D call TRBD1 (5 bases). V lost 4 bases, J lost 7 bases, and 20 bases lay in between. Per the germline V gene, CDR1 is MDHEN and CDR2 is SYDVKM. This CDR3 spans 16 amino acids. Here the CDR3 reads CASSSPPGGWNQPQHF. The CDR3 coding sequence is TGTGCCAGCAGTTCCCCACCCGGGGGTTGGAACCAGCCCCAGCATTTT. The full variable domain, completed using reference TRBV28 and TRBJ1-5, is DVKVTQSSRYLVKRTGEKVFLECVQDMDHENMFWYRQDPGLGLRLIYFSYDVKMKEKGDIPEGYSVSREKKERFSLILESASTNQTSMYLCASSSPPGGWNQPQHFGDGTRLSIL.

The chain joins TRBV5-1 to TRBJ2-7, with 9 bases identical to TRBD1. The junction had 5 bases not matched to a gene; V was cut back by 4 bases and J by 6 bases. CDR1 is SGHRS and CDR2 is YFSETQ in the germline V gene. This CDR3 spans 13 amino acids. The CDR3 DNA reads TGCGCCAGCAGCCCGGGACAGGGATTCGAGCAGTACTTC. It translates to CASSPGQGFEQYF.

This clonotype was observed many times. The chain links TRBV20-1 to TRBJ2-7; 8 nucleotides line up with TRBD1. The V gene's germline CDR1 is DFQATT and CDR2 SNEGSKA (reference sequence). After removal of 5 bases from V and 0 bases from J, the junction contained 6 bases not matched to a gene. The CDR3 runs to 14 residues. CDR3 protein: CSAEGDRSSYEQYF. Written as DNA, the CDR3 is TGCAGTGCTGAAGGGGACAGGAGCTCCTACGAGCAGTACTTC.

At least ten counts were recorded for this clonotype. The chain combines TRBV29-1 with TRBJ1-1, with D possibly being TRBD1 (6 bases). Per germline, CDR1 SQVTM and CDR2 ANQGSEA. This CDR3 is 11 amino acids long. Trimming stripped 7 bases from V and 6 bases from J, with 12 bases between. The CDR3 spells CSANRGAEAFF. CDR3 DNA: TGCAGCGCAAATAGGGGGGCTGAAGCTTTCTTT.

This clonotype was counted at least ten times. The gene calls are TRBV28 and TRBJ2-7; the D gene is possibly TRBD2 (5 bases). The length of the CDR3 is 13 residues. V gave up 6 bases and J gave up 4 bases, with 13 bases separating them. Germline CDR1 MDHEN, CDR2 SYDVKM. The CDR3 bases are TGTGCCAGCAGCCCCGTAGCGCGTTACGAGCAGTACTTC. Translation gives CASSPVARYEQYF.

CDR3 DNA: TGTGCCAGCAGTTTATCGGGGGGTCCCCATGGCTACACCTTC. Translation: CASSLSGGPHGYTF. V usage is TRBV27 and J usage is TRBJ1-2; possible D gene TRBD1, 5 bases. In germline, CDR1 is MNHEY, CDR2 SMNVEV (reference sequence). V was clipped by 0 bases and J by 6 bases, with 11 bases between them. The CDR3 contains 14 residues.

The rearrangement uses TRBV6-2 or TRBV6-3 and TRBJ2-7, with 8 bases lining up with TRBD1. With V trimmed by 6 bases and J by 5 bases, 9 bases remained unmatched. This CDR3 is 14 amino acids long. CDR1 MNHEY and CDR2 SVGEGT come from the germline V gene. The CDR3 protein is CASSPRGQIHEQYF. In nucleotides, the CDR3 is TGTGCCAGCAGCCCCAGGGGGCAAATCCACGAGCAGTACTTC.